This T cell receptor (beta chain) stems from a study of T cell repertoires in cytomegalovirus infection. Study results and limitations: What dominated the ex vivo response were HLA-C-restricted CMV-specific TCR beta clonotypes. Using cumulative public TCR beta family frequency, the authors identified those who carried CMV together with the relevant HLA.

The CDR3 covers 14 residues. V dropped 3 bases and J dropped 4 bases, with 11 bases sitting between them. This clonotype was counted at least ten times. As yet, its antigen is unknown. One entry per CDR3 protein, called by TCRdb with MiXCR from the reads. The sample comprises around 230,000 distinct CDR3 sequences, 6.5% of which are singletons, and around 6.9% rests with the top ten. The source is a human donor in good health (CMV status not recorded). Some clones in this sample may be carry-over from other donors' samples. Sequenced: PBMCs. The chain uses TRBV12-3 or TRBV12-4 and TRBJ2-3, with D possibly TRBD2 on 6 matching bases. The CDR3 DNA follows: TGTGCCAGCAGTTTTGGTGCTAGCGCAGATACGCAGTATTTT. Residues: CASSFGASADTQYF.